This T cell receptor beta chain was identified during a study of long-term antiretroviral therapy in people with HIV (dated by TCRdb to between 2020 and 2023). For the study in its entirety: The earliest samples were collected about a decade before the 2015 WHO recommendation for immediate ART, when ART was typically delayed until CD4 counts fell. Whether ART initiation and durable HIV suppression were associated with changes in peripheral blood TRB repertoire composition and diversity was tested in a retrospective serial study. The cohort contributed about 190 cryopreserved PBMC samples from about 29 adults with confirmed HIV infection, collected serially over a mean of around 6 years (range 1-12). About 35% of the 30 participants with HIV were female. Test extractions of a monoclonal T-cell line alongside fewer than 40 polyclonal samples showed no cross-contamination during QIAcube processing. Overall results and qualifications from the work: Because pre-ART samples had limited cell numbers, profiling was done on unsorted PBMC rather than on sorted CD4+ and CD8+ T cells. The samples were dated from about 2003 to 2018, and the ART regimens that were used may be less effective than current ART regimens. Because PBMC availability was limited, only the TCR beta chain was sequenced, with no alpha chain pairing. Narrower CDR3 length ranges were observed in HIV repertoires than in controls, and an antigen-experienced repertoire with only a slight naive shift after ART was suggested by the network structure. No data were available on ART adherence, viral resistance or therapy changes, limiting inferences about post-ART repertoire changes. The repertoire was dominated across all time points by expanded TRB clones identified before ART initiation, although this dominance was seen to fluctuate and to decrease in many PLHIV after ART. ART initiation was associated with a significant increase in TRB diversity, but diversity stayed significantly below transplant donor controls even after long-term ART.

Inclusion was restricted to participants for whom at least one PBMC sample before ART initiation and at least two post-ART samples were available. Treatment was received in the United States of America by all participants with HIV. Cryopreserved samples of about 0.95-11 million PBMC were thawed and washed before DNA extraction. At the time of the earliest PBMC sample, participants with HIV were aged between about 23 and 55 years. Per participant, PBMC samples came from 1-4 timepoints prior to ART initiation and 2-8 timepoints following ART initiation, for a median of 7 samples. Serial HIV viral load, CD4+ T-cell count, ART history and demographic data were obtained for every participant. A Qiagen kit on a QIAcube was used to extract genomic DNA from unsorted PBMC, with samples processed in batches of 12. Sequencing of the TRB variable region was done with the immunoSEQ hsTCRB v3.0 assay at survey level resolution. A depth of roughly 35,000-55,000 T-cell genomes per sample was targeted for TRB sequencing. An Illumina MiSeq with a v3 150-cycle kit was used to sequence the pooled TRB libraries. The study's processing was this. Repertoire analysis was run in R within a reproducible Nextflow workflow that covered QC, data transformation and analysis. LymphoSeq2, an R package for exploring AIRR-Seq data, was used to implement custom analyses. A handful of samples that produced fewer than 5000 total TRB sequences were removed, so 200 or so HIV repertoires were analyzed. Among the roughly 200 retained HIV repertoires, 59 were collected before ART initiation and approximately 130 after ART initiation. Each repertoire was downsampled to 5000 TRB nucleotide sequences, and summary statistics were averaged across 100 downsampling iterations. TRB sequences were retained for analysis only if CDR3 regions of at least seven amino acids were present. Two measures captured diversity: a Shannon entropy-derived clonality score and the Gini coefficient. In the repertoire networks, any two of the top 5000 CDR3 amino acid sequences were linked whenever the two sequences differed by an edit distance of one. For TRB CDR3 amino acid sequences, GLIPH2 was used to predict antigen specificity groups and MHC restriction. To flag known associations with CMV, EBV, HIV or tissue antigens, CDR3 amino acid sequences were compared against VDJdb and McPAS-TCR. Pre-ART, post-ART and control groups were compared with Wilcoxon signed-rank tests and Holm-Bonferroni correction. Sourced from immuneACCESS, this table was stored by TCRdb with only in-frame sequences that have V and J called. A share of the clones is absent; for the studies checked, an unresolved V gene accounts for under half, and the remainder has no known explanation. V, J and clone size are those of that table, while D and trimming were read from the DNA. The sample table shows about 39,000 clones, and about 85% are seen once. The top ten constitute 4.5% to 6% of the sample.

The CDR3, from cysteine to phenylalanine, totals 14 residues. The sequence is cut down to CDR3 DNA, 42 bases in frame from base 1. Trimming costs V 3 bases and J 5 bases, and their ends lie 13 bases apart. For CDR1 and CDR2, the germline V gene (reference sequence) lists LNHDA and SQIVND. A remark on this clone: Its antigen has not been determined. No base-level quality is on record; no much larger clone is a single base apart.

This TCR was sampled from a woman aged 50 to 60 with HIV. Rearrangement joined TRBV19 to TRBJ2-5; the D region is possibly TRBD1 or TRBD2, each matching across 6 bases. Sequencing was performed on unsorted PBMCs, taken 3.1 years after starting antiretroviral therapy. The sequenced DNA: TGTGCCAGTAGTATTTCTTGGGGGGCCGAGACCCAGTACTTC. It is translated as CASSISWGAETQYF. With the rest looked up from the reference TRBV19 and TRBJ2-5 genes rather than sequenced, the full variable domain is DGGITQSPKYLFRKEGQNVTLSCEQNLNHDAMYWYRQDPGQGLRLIYYSQIVNDFQKGDIAEGYSVSREKKESFPLTVTSAQKNPTAFYLCASSISWGAETQYFGPGTRLLVL.